This TCR beta chain was sequenced during a study of T cell responses to AZD1222 COVID-19 vaccine. The V end was cut by 2 bases, the J end by 4 bases, with 18 bases between. This CDR3 comprises 16 residues. Germline V gene lookup returns CDR1 SGHNT and CDR2 YYREEE (reference sequence). Only in-frame clones appear in the TCRdb table, and some are missing; sequencing was by immunoSEQ multiplex PCR. There are 90,000 or so clones in the sample; 88% occur only once, and 15% to 20% lies in the top ten. The chain is built from TRBV5-4 and TRBJ2-5, with D possibly matching TRBD2 (6 bases). This specimen was peripheral blood, taken on day 0 of AZD1222 vaccination. The sequence derives from an adult in good health. The CDR3: CASSFFSGTTLETQYF. CDR3 bases: TGTGCCAGCAGCTTTTTTAGCGGAACCACCCTAGAGACCCAGTACTTC. The full variable domain, with the rest looked up from reference TRBV5-4 and TRBJ2-5, is ETGVTQSPTHLIKTRGQQVTLRCSSQSGHNTVSWYQQALGQGPQFIFQYYREEENGRGNFPPRFSGLQFPNYSSELNVNALELDDSALYLCASSFFSGTTLETQYFGPGTRLLVL.